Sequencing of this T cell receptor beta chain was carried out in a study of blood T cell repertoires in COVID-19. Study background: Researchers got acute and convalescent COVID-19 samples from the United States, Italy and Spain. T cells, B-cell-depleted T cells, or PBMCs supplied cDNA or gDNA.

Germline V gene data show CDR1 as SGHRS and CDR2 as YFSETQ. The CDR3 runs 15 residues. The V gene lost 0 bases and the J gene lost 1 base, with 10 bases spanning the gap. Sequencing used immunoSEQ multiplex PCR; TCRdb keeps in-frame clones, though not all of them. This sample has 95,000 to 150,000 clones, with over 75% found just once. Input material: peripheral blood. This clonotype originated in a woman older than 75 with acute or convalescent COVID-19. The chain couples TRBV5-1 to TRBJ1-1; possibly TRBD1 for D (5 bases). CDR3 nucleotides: TGCGCCAGCAGCTTGGCTACAGGTAGGAACACTGAAGCTTTCTTT. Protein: CASSLATGRNTEAFF.